This TCR beta chain emerged from a study of blood T cells in healthy people across ages. The study's findings and limits: It was the long-lived donors that had more naive CD4+ cells and higher diversity than aged donors.

This CDR3 region has 14 residues. With 4 bases clipped from V and 6 bases from J, the junction kept 6 bases outside the gene matches. Per germline, CDR1 WNHNN and CDR2 SYGVQD (reference sequence). Worth noting for this clonotype: What it recognizes is unknown.

Next came a second PCR, run for about 7 to 12 cycles, which used a sample-barcoded 5' primer along with a J-beta primer mix. TCRdb called the 5' RACE reads again in MiXCR, with one record for every CDR3 protein. Of fewer than 2,000,000 distinct CDR3 sequences in the sample, around 36% were seen once. Specimen: blood. The sequence was collected from a woman aged 25-40 years in good health. The chain employs TRBV10-1 and TRBJ2-3; 8 nucleotides agree with TRBD1. The CDR3, as DNA: TGCGCCAGCAGTGTGACAGGGGTCGGTGATACGCAGTATTTT. The encoded protein is CASSVTGVGDTQYF.